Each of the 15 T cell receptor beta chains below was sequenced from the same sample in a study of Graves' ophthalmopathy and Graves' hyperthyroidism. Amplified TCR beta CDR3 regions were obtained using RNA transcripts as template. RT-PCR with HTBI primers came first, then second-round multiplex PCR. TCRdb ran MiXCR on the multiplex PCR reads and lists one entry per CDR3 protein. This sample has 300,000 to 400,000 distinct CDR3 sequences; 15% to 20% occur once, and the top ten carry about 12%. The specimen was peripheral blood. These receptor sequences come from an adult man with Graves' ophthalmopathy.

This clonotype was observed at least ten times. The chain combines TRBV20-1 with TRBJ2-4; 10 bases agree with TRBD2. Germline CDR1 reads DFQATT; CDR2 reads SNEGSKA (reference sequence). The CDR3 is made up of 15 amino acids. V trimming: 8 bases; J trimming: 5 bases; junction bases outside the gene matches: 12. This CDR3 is CSPLTASGGQNIQYF. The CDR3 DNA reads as TGCAGTCCGCTAACTGCTAGCGGGGGACAAAACATTCAGTACTTC.

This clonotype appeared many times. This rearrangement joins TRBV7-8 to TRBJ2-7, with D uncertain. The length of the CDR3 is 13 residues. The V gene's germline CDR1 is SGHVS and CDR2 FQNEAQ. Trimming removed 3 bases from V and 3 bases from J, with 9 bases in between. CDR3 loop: CASSLNTLYEQYF. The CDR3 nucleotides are TGTGCCAGCAGCTTGAACACTCTCTACGAGCAGTACTTC.

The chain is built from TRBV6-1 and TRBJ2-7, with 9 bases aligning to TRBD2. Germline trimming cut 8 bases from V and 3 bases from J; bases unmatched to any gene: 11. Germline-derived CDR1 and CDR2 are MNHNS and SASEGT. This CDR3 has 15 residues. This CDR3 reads CASLSFAGGIYEQYF. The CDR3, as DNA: TGTGCCAGCCTTAGTTTTGCGGGAGGGATCTACGAGCAGTACTTC.

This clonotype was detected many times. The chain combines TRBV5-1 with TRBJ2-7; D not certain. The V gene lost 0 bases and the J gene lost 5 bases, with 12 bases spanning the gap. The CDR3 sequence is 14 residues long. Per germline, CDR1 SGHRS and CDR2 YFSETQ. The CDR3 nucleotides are TGCGCCAGCAGCTTGGCGCAGACGAAGGACGAGCAGTACTTC. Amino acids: CASSLAQTKDEQYF.

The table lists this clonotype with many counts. The CDR3 region has the DNA TGTGCCTGGAGACCAGGGGTCTCCCCCATCCACCAGCCCCAGCATTTT. It codes for CAWRPGVSPIHQPQHF. V gene TRBV30 combines with J gene TRBJ1-5; tentatively, D is TRBD1 (6 bases). Germline V gene lookup returns CDR1 GTSNPN and CDR2 SVGIG (reference sequence). Trimming left V 3 bases short and J 7 bases short, with 22 bases between. The CDR3 consists of 16 residues.

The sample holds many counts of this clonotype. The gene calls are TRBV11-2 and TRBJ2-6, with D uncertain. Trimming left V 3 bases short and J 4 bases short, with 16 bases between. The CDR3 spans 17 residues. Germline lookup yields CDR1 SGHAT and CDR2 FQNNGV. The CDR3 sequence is CASSFDLLSPGANVLTF. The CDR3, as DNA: TGTGCCAGCAGCTTCGACCTACTGTCGCCCGGGGCCAACGTCCTGACTTTC.

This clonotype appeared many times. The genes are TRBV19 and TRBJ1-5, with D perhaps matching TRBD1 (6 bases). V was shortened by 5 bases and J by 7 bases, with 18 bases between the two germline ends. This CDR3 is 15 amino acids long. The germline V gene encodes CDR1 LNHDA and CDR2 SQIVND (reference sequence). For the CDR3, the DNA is TGTGCCAGTAGTCTGGGGGCAGGGGTTTTCCAGCCCCAGCATTTT. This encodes CASSLGAGVFQPQHF.

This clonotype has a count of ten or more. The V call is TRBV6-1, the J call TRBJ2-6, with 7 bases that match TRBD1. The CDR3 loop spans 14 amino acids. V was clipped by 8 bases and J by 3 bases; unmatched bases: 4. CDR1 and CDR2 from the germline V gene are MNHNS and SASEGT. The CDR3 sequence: CASLGTVGANVLTF. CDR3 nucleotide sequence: TGTGCCAGCCTTGGGACAGTTGGGGCCAACGTCCTGACTTTC.

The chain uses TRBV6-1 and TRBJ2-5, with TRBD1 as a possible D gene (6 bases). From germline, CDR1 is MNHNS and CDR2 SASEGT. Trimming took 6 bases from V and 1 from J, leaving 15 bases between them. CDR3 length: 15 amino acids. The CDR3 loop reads CASSKAGVTQETQYF. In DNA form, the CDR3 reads TGTGCCAGCAGCAAAGCAGGGGTCACCCAAGAGACCCAGTACTTC.

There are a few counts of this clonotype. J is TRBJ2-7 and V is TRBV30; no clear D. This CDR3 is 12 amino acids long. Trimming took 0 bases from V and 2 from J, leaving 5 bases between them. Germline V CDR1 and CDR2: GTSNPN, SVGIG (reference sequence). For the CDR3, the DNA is TGTGCCTGGAGTGTGTATACCTACGAGCAGTACTTC. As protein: CAWSVYTYEQYF.

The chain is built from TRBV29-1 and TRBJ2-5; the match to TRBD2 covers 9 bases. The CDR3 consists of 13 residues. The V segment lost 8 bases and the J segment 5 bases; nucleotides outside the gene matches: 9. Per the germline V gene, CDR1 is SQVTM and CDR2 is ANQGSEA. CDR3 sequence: CSLMGLAGETQYF. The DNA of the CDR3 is TGCAGCCTCATGGGACTAGCCGGGGAGACCCAGTACTTC.

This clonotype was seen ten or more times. In DNA, the CDR3 is TGTGCCAGCAGGGAACCGGGACTGAGCAATCAGCCCCAGCATTTT. Translating gives CASREPGLSNQPQHF. This chain connects TRBV2 to TRBJ1-5; a possible D gene is TRBD1 (5 bases). Germline loops: CDR1 SNHLY, CDR2 FYNNEI. The CDR3 is made up of 15 amino acids. V shed 6 bases and J shed 1 base, with 13 bases lying between them.

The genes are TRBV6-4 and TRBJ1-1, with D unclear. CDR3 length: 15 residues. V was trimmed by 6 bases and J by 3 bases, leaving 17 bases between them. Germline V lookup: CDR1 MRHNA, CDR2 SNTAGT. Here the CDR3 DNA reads TGTGCCAGCAGCGCAGATACCGGGGTTTACACTGAAGCTTTCTTT. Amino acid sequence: CASSADTGVYTEAFF.

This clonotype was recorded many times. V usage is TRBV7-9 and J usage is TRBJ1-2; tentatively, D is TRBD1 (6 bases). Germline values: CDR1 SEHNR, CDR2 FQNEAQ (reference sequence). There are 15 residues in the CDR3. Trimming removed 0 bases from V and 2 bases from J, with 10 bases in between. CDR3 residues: CASSLADRPNYGYTF. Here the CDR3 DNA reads TGTGCCAGCAGCTTAGCCGACAGGCCGAACTATGGCTACACCTTC.

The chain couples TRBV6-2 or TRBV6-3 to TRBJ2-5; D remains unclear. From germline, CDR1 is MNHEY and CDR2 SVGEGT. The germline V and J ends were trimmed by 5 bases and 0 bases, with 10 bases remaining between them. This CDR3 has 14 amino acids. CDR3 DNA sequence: TGTGCCAGCAGTACCCTCCCGTACCAAGAGACCCAGTACTTC. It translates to CASSTLPYQETQYF.